This T cell receptor beta chain was retrieved from a study of PD-1 blockade in classical Hodgkin lymphoma. Each patient experienced a relapse that followed autologous stem cell transplantation, and brentuximab vedotin exposure varied. Researchers report purifying CD4+ T cells from thawed PBMCs by magnetic negative selection. TCRdb's table, derived via immunoSEQ multiplex PCR, lists solely in-frame clones and lacks some. Here the sample spans 25,000 to 30,000 clones, 60% to 85% being singletons. V lost 5 bases, J lost 1 base, and 11 bases lay in between. Germline V gene sequence: CDR1 LNHDA, CDR2 SQIVND (reference sequence). The CDR3 covers 14 residues. Findings and caveats of the study: A reduction in baseline TCR diversity was reportedly seen in newly diagnosed patients relative to healthy donors.

To note about this clone: Its target is not known.

Here the sequenced sample was CD4+ T cells from blood, taken at baseline. This chain uses TRBV19 with TRBJ2-5, with D possibly matching TRBD1 (6 bases). The origin of this receptor is a human donor with classical Hodgkin lymphoma. CDR3 in amino acids: CASSGRGTQETQYF. The CDR3 DNA is TGTGCCAGTAGTGGCAGGGGTACCCAAGAGACCCAGTACTTC.